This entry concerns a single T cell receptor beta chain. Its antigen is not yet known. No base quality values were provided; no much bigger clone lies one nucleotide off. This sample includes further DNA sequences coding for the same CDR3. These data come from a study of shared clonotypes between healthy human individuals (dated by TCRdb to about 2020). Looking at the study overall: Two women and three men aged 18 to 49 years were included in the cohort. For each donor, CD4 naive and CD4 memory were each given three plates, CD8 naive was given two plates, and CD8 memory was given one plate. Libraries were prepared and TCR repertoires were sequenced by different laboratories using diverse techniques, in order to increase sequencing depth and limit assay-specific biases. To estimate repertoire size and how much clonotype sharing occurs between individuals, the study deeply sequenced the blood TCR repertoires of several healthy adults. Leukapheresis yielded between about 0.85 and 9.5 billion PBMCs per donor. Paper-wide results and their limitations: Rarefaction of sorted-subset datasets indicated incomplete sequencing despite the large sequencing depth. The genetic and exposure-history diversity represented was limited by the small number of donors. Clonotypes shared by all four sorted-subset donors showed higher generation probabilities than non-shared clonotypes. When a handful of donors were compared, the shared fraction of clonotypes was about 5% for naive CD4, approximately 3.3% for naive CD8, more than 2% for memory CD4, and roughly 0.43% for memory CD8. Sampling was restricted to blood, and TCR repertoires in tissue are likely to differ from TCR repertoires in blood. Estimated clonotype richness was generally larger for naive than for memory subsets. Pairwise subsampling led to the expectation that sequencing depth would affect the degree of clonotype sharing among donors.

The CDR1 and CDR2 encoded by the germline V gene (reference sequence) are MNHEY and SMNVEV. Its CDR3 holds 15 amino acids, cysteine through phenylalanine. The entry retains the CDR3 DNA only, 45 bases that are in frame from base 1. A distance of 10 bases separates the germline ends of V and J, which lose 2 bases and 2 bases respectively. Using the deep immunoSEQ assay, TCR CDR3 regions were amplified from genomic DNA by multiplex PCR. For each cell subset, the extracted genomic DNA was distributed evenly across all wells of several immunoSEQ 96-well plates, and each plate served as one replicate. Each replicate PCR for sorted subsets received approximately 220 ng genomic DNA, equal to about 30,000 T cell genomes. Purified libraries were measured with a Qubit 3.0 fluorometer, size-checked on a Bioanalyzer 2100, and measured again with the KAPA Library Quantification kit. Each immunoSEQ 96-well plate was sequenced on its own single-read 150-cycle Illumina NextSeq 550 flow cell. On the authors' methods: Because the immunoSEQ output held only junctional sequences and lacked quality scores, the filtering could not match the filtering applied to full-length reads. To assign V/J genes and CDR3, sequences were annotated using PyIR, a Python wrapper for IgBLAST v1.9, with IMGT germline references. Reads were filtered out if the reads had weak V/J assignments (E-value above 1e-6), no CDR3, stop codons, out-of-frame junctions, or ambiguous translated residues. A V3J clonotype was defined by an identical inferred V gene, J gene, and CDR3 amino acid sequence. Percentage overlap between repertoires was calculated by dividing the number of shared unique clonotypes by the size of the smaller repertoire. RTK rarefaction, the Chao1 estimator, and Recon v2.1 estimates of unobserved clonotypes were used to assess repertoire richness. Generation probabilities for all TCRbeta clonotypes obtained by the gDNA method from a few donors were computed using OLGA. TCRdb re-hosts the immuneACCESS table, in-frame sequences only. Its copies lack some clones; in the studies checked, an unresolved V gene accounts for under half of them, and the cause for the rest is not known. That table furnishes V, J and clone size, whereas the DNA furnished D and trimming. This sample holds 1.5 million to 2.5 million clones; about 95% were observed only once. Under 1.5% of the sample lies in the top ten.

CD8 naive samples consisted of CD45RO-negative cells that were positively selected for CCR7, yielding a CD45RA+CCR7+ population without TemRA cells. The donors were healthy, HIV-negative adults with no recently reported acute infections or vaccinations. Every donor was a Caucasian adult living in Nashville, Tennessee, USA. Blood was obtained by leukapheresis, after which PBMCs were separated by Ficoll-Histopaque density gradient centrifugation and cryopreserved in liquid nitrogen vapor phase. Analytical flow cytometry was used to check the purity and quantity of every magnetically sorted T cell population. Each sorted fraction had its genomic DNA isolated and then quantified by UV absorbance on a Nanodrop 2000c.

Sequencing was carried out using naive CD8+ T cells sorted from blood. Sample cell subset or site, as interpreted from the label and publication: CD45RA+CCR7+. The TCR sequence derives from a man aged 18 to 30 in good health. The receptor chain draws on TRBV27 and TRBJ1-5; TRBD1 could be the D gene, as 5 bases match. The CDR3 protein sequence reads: CASSLGTGGNQPQHF. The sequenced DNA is TGTGCCAGCAGTTTAGGGACGGGGGGCAATCAGCCCCAGCATTTT.